The present TCR beta chain was sequenced within a study of blood T cell repertoires in COVID-19. Here immunoSEQ multiplex PCR was the method, and the copy in TCRdb shows in-frame clones only, minus some. There are around 140,000 clones in the sample; around 81% occur only once, and 8.4% lies in the top ten. The specimen sequenced was peripheral blood. The clonotype was recovered from a woman aged 60-75 years with active or convalescent COVID-19.

DNA of the CDR3: TGTGCCAGCAGCTTAGATCGGGGAGGGAGGGGTCGAGCTTTCTTT. It encodes CASSLDRGGRGRAFF. J is TRBJ1-1 and V is TRBV11-2; perhaps TRBD1 as D (5 bases). Germline-derived CDR1 and CDR2 are SGHAT and FQNNGV. V was cut by 0 bases and J by 10 bases, with 18 bases left in between. CDR3 size: 15 residues.